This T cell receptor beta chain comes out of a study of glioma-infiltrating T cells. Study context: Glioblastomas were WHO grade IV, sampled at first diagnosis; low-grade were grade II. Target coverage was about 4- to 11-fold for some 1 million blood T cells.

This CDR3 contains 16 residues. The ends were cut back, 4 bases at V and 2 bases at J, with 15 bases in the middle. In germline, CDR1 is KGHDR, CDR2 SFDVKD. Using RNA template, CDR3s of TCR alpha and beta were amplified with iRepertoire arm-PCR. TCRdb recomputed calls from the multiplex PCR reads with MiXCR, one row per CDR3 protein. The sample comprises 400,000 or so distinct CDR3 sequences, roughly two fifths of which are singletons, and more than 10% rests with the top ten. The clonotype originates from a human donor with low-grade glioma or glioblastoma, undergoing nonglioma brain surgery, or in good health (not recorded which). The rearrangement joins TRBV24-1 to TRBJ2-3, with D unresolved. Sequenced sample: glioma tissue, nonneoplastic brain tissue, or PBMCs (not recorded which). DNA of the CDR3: TGTGCCACCAGTGACCCCTACTCCGGAGACACAGATACGCAGTATTTT. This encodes CATSDPYSGDTDTQYF.